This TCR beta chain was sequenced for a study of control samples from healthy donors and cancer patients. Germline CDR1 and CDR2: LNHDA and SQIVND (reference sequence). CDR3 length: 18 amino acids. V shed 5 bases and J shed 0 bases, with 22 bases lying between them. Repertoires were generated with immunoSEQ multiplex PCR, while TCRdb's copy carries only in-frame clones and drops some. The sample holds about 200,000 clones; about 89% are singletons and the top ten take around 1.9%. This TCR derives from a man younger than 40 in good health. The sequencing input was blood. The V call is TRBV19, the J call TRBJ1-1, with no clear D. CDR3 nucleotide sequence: TGTGCCAGTAGTGGACGACTAGTTTACCGCGGCATGAACACTGAAGCTTTCTTT. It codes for CASSGRLVYRGMNTEAFF.